Sequencing of this TCR beta chain was carried out in a study of PD-1 blockade in classical Hodgkin lymphoma. Study-level background: The nivolumab dose that patients received was 3 mg/kg, given intravenously every 2 weeks. Study-level findings and limits: Why the repertoires differ is still unclear, perhaps disease activity or prior therapy.

As for this clone: The antigen remains unidentified.

This table comes from immunoSEQ multiplex PCR, and its TCRdb copy is limited to in-frame clones, with some not included. Among about 13,000 clones listed, 65% to 85% were seen once. All trial patients relapsed after autologous stem cell transplantation. By magnetic negative selection, CD8+ T cells were isolated from the thawed PBMCs. Germline V gives CDR1 SGHTA, CDR2 FQGNSA. The V segment lost 5 bases and the J segment 0 bases; nucleotides outside the gene matches: 4. The CDR3 runs 15 residues. This clonotype was sampled from a human donor with classical Hodgkin lymphoma. Material: CD8+ T cells from blood, obtained at baseline. This sequence joins TRBV7-2 and TRBJ2-7; TRBD2 matches at 10 bases. Here the CDR3 reads CASSPWTSGSYEQYF. For the CDR3, the DNA is TGTGCCAGCAGCCCATGGACTAGCGGCTCCTACGAGCAGTACTTC.